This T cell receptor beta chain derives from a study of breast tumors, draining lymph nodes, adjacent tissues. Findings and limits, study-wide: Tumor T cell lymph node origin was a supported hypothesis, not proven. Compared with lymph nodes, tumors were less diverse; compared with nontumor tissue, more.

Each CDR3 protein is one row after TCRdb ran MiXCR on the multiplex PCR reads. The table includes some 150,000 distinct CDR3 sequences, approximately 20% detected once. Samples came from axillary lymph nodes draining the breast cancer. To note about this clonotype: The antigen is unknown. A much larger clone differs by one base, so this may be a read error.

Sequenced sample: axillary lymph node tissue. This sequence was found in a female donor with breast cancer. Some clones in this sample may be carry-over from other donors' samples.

The CDR3 here is CASSWAVSPYEQYF. The CDR3 DNA reads TGTGCCAGCAGTTGGGCAGTGAGTCCCTACGAGCAGTACTTC. The chain has TRBV27 and TRBJ2-7; no clear D. V gave up 4 bases and J gave up 2 bases, with 12 bases separating them. There are 14 residues in the CDR3. From germline, CDR1 is MNHEY and CDR2 SMNVEV (reference sequence).